These 14 T cell receptor beta chains originate from one sample sequenced in a study of synovial regulatory T cells in juvenile arthritis. Libraries were prepared by immunoSEQ multiplex PCR; TCRdb keeps only in-frame clonotypes and omits some of them. This repertoire includes 9,000 to 10,000 clones. What was sequenced was Treg cells from blood. Subset given: remaining (HLA-DR-negative) circulating blood Treg cells. Source of these receptors: a donor younger than 35 with juvenile idiopathic arthritis.

This chain uses TRBV7-9 with TRBJ1-4; there is no DNA to check the TCRdb D call of TRBD1. The CDR3 is made up of 15 amino acids. The DNA is not on file. From germline, CDR1 is SEHNR and CDR2 FQNEAQ (reference sequence). CDR3: CASSSDRASGQKLFF.

The V call is TRBV2, the J call TRBJ1-4; TCRdb picks TRBD1, but there is no DNA to check that call. The CDR3 covers 14 residues. Only the protein sequence is given. From germline, CDR1 is SNHLY and CDR2 FYNNEI. The CDR3 sequence: CASTFTRYNEKLFF.

This chain uses TRBV7-2 with TRBJ2-3; the D gene TCRdb calls, TRBD2, cannot be checked with no DNA. CDR1 SGHTA and CDR2 FQGNSA come from the germline V gene. The CDR3 totals 18 residues. The nucleotide record is missing. The CDR3: CASSLVQLWVAGLDTQYF.

The chain couples TRBV2 to TRBJ1-2; TCRdb names TRBD1, which stays unverified in the absence of DNA. CDR1 and CDR2 from the germline V gene are SNHLY and FYNNEI. CDR3 length: 16 amino acids. The DNA is not on file. The CDR3 protein is CASSGPMGQGAFGYTF.

The chain has TRBV5-6 and TRBJ1-2. Germline CDR1 is SGHDT and CDR2 is YYEEEE. CDR3 length equals 14 residues. DNA is not on record. The CDR3 sequence: CASSPYSEGWGYTF.

The chain recombines TRBV10-3 with TRBJ2-7; the TCRdb D gene call, TRBD2, has no DNA to confirm it. This CDR3 has 14 amino acids. No DNA sequence is on record. Germline lookup yields CDR1 ENHRY and CDR2 SYGVKD. The CDR3 loop is CAISPSGSVYEQYF.

The genes are TRBV4-1 and TRBJ2-3; as DNA is missing, the TRBD2 call by TCRdb cannot be tested. Germline values: CDR1 MGHRA, CDR2 YSYEKL. The CDR3 consists of 17 residues. No DNA is recorded. CDR3 loop: CASSLTWTSGYPDTQYF.

The chain uses TRBV4-1 and TRBJ1-5; as DNA is missing, the TRBD1 call by TCRdb cannot be tested. This CDR3 comprises 16 residues. No DNA has been recorded. The germline gives CDR1 MGHRA, CDR2 YSYEKL. The CDR3 protein is CASSQKGWTGNQPQHF.

The rearrangement uses TRBV10-3 and TRBJ2-3; TCRdb picks TRBD2, but there is no DNA to check that call. The CDR3 totals 15 residues. Nucleotide data are not available. Germline lookup yields CDR1 ENHRY and CDR2 SYGVKD. The CDR3: CAISEGLAGTDTQYF.

This sequence joins TRBV7-3 and TRBJ2-1; there is no DNA to check the TCRdb D call of TRBD2. The CDR3 has 15 residues. Only the protein is on record. Germline CDR1 and CDR2: SGHTA and FQGTGA. The CDR3 reads CASSLELAGYNEQFF.

V usage is TRBV6-1 and J usage is TRBJ2-1; TCRdb lists TRBD2, though no DNA is available to test this call. The length of the CDR3 is 16 residues. No DNA accompanies this entry. Per the germline V gene, CDR1 is MNHNS and CDR2 is SASEGT. The CDR3 region is CASSEIAGGGYNEQFF.

The chain employs TRBV5-4 and TRBJ1-1; there is no DNA to check the TCRdb D call of TRBD1. The CDR3 has 15 amino acids. DNA is not recorded here. Germline CDR1 reads SGHNT; CDR2 reads YYREEE (reference sequence). CDR3 region: CASSLVTGVNTEAFF.

V usage is TRBV5-1 and J usage is TRBJ1-1. The V gene's germline CDR1 is SGHRS and CDR2 YFSETQ. The CDR3 is made up of 15 amino acids. A DNA sequence was not provided. The CDR3 reads CASSSGSGERAEAFF.

CDR3 sequence: CASSGGSGVSYGYTF. The chain has TRBV10-2 and TRBJ1-2; TCRdb calls TRBD1, which cannot be checked without DNA. Germline V gives CDR1 WSHSY, CDR2 SAAADI. The CDR3 runs 15 residues. The coding DNA is unavailable.